The 30 T cell receptor beta chains below come from one sample, sequenced in a study of control samples from healthy donors and cancer patients. Only in-frame clones appear in the TCRdb table, and some are missing; sequencing was by immunoSEQ multiplex PCR. The sample records around 84,000 clones, around 84% being singletons. Sequencing was performed on PBMCs. These receptor sequences come from a man aged 55 to 69 with head and neck cancer.

This sequence joins TRBV4-1 and TRBJ2-1, with TRBD2 matching over 8 bases. Germline V CDR1 and CDR2: MGHRA, YSYEKL. J was trimmed by 5 bases and V by 3 bases; bases with no gene match: 12. The CDR3 is made up of 17 amino acids. The CDR3 is CASSHPIPGRGNNEQFF. The CDR3 DNA reads as TGCGCCAGCAGCCATCCCATCCCCGGGAGGGGTAACAATGAGCAGTTCTTC.

This clone appeared a few times. This chain uses TRBV20-1 with TRBJ2-3; TRBD2 matches at 12 bases. V gave up 3 bases and J gave up 7 bases; unmatched junction bases: 5. The length of the CDR3 is 14 residues. The germline V gene encodes CDR1 DFQATT and CDR2 SNEGSKA (reference sequence). CDR3 residues: CSASSSGRAYTQYF. For the CDR3, the DNA is TGCAGTGCTAGTTCTAGCGGGAGGGCCTATACGCAGTATTTT.

V is TRBV28 and J is TRBJ1-2, with D uncertain. The CDR3 runs 12 residues. V shed 4 bases and J shed 2 bases, with 5 bases lying between them. Germline CDR1 and CDR2: MDHEN and SYDVKM. CDR3 nucleotide sequence: TGTGCCAGCAGTTCAGAGAACTATGGCTACACCTTC. It yields the protein CASSSENYGYTF.

V is TRBV6-5 and J is TRBJ2-3, with D perhaps TRBD1 (6 bases). CDR3 length: 15 residues. Germline CDR1 reads MNHEY; CDR2 reads SVGAGI. Trimming stripped 0 bases from V and 3 bases from J, with 10 bases between. The DNA for the CDR3 is TGTGCCAGCAGTTACTCCGGACAGTTTACAGATACGCAGTATTTT. The encoded protein is CASSYSGQFTDTQYF.

The V and J genes are TRBV4-1 and TRBJ2-6; TRBD2 is a possible D gene (5 bases). CDR3 length: 17 residues. V was cut by 4 bases and J by 0 bases, with 13 bases left in between. Per germline, CDR1 MGHRA and CDR2 YSYEKL. Here the CDR3 DNA reads TGCGCCAGCAGCCGCCGACTAATCCCCTCTGGGGCCAACGTCCTGACTTTC. The encoded protein is CASSRRLIPSGANVLTF.

This clone appeared once. V is TRBV4-1 and J is TRBJ2-2, with D possibly matching TRBD2 (6 bases). Trimming shortened V by 5 bases and J by 1 base, and 8 bases separated the two germline ends. The CDR3 length is 14 residues. Germline V gene lookup returns CDR1 MGHRA and CDR2 YSYEKL. The CDR3 DNA follows: TGCGCCAGCAGCTGGGGGGAGAACACCGGGGAGCTGTTTTTT. This encodes CASSWGENTGELFF.

The table lists this clone with a count of one. The V call is TRBV15, the J call TRBJ1-1; no definite D call. V lost 1 base, J lost 1 base, and 7 bases lay in between. This CDR3 spans 14 amino acids. The germline gives CDR1 LNHNV, CDR2 YYDKDF (reference sequence). DNA for the CDR3: TGTGCCACCAGCAGAGGTGATCGGAACACTGAAGCTTTCTTT. Residues: CATSRGDRNTEAFF. The variable domain in full, completed from reference TRBV15 and TRBJ1-1, reads DAMVIQNPRYQVTQFGKPVTLSCSQTLNHNVMYWYQQKSSQAPKLLFHYYDKDFNNEADTPDNFQSRRPNTSFCFLDIRSPGLGDTAMYLCATSRGDRNTEAFFGQGTRLTVV.

This clone came up a few times. V is TRBV4-2 and J is TRBJ2-1; 12 bases are a match to TRBD2. CDR3 length: 18 amino acids. Germline V gene lookup returns CDR1 LGHNA and CDR2 YNFKEQ. V shed 2 bases, J shed 7 bases, and the junction held 12 bases outside the gene matches. CDR3 DNA: TGTGCCAGCAGCCAACAACTAACCGGGACTAGCGGGTTAAATGAGCAGTTCTTC. This codes for CASSQQLTGTSGLNEQFF.

This chain connects TRBV25-1 to TRBJ1-2; maybe TRBD1 (5 bases). Germline CDR1 MGHDK, CDR2 SYGVNS. The CDR3 loop spans 15 amino acids. Trimming removed 2 bases from V and 1 base from J, with 11 bases in between. CDR3 residues: CASSEEGAFNYGYTF. CDR3 DNA: TGTGCCAGCAGTGAAGAAGGGGCGTTTAACTATGGCTACACCTTC.

This clone appeared once. The chain employs TRBV5-1 and TRBJ2-2, with TRBD1 matching 9 bases. Per germline, CDR1 SGHRS and CDR2 YFSETQ. The CDR3 length is 14 residues. Trimming removed 7 bases from V and 3 bases from J; junction bases left unmatched: 4. The CDR3 loop reads CASQRQGDTGELFF. In DNA form, the CDR3 reads TGCGCCAGCCAGAGACAGGGGGACACCGGGGAGCTGTTTTTT.

This sequence joins TRBV5-1 and TRBJ1-4, with 9 bases identical to TRBD1. From germline, CDR1 is SGHRS and CDR2 YFSETQ. Trimming cost V 4 bases and J 8 bases; bases outside gene matches: 9. CDR3 length: 15 amino acids. The CDR3 DNA sequence: TGCGCCAGCAGCCGGACAGGGGCAGTAGCGGAAAAACTGTTTTTT. Translated, it gives CASSRTGAVAEKLFF.

This clone was seen once. The rearrangement joins TRBV6-5 to TRBJ2-7, with D perhaps being TRBD1 or TRBD2 (5 bases each). The CDR3 spans 12 residues. Germline values: CDR1 MNHEY, CDR2 SVGAGI. V was shortened by 5 bases and J by 2 bases, with 7 bases between the two germline ends. CDR3 residues: CASSRGPYEQYF. As DNA, the CDR3 is TGTGCCAGCAGTCGGGGACCCTACGAGCAGTACTTC.

The chain couples TRBV10-3 to TRBJ1-2, with D possibly being TRBD1 (5 bases). The V gene's germline CDR1 is ENHRY and CDR2 SYGVKD. V lost 6 bases and J lost 0, with 11 bases in between. The CDR3 covers 14 residues. The CDR3 sequence is CAISGGTSNYGYTF. CDR3 sequence (DNA): TGTGCCATCAGCGGGGGGACCTCTAACTATGGCTACACCTTC.

The J gene is TRBJ2-1, the V gene TRBV5-1; 10 bases agree with TRBD2. The CDR3 length is 18 residues. V gave up 4 bases and J gave up 4 bases; unmatched junction bases: 14. The germline V gene encodes CDR1 SGHRS and CDR2 YFSETQ. The CDR3 region has the DNA TGCGCCAGCAGCGCCCACATACCTAGCGGGAGTTGGTACAATGAGCAGTTCTTC. Its protein product is CASSAHIPSGSWYNEQFF.

The chain has TRBV11-2 and TRBJ2-5, with TRBD2 matching over 8 bases. Germline lookup yields CDR1 SGHAT and CDR2 FQNNGV. V was clipped by 3 bases and J by 3 bases; unmatched bases: 6. The CDR3 runs to 15 residues. The CDR3 DNA sequence: TGTGCCAGCAGCTTCCCGGGAGGGGTTAAAGAGACCCAGTACTTC. Translated, it gives CASSFPGGVKETQYF.

This clone was seen more than once but under ten times. The rearrangement uses TRBV28 and TRBJ2-2; 8 bases map to TRBD2. Germline CDR1 MDHEN, CDR2 SYDVKM. The CDR3 extends over 15 amino acids. Losses at the gene ends were 6 bases for V and 8 bases for J; bases not matched to a gene: 11. The CDR3 protein is CASSPTAGVMGELFF. The CDR3 nucleotides read TGTGCCAGCAGCCCTACAGCGGGAGTAATGGGGGAGCTGTTTTTT.

The chain links TRBV19 to TRBJ2-2, with a possible D match to TRBD1 (6 bases). V dropped 7 bases and J dropped 5 bases, with 11 bases sitting between them. This CDR3 region has 13 residues. Germline-derived CDR1 and CDR2 are LNHDA and SQIVND (reference sequence). The CDR3 protein is CASNSGQTGELFF. CDR3 bases: TGTGCCAGTAATAGTGGACAGACCGGGGAGCTGTTTTTT.

V is TRBV4-2 and J is TRBJ2-7; the match to TRBD2 covers 12 bases. Unmatched junction bases numbered 17, after V lost 4 bases and J lost 4 bases. Germline-derived CDR1 and CDR2 are LGHNA and YNFKEQ. The CDR3 contains 19 residues. The CDR3 sequence: CASSPALTSGGIISYEQYF. For the CDR3, the DNA is TGTGCCAGCAGCCCCGCACTGACTAGCGGGGGTATTATTTCATACGAGCAGTACTTC.

The chain carries TRBV30 and TRBJ2-1; D is possibly TRBD1 (6 bases). V lost 7 bases and J lost 3, with 16 bases in between. This CDR3 has 14 amino acids. From germline, CDR1 is GTSNPN and CDR2 SVGIG (reference sequence). CDR3 sequence (DNA): TGTGCCTCACAACGACAGGCCTACTACAATGAGCAGTTCTTC. It encodes CASQRQAYYNEQFF.

This rearrangement joins TRBV19 to TRBJ1-1; D may be TRBD1 (6 bases). The V end lost 5 bases, the J end lost 0 bases, and 13 bases lay between the germline ends. The CDR3 spans 15 residues. Germline assignment: CDR1 LNHDA and CDR2 SQIVND (reference sequence). The CDR3 DNA follows: TGTGCCAGTAGTCGCCGGGACATCTTGAACACTGAAGCTTTCTTT. Translated: CASSRRDILNTEAFF.

This chain connects TRBV5-1 to TRBJ1-4, with 8 nucleotides matching TRBD1. Germline loops: CDR1 SGHRS, CDR2 YFSETQ. J was trimmed by 7 bases and V by 3 bases; bases with no gene match: 8. The CDR3 covers 15 residues. CDR3 loop: CASSSGQGFGEKLFF. CDR3 nucleotide sequence: TGCGCCAGCAGCTCCGGACAGGGCTTCGGTGAAAAACTGTTTTTT. The whole variable domain, filled in from reference TRBV5-1 and TRBJ1-4, reads KAGVTQTPRYLIKTRGQQVTLSCSPISGHRSVSWYQQTPGQGLQFLFEYFSETQRNKGNFPGRFSGRQFSNSRSEMNVSTLELGDSALYLCASSSGQGFGEKLFFGSGTQLSVL.

V is TRBV7-2 and J is TRBJ2-1; 8 bases map to TRBD1. CDR1 is SGHTA and CDR2 is FQGNSA in the germline V gene. The V gene end was trimmed by 5 bases and the J gene end by 8 bases; junction bases not matched to a gene: 14. CDR3 length equals 16 residues. The CDR3 loop reads CASSQSRDRPPDEQFF. CDR3 sequence (DNA): TGTGCCAGCAGCCAGTCCCGGGACAGGCCCCCCGATGAGCAGTTCTTC.

The V and J genes are TRBV5-1 and TRBJ2-1; the match to TRBD2 covers 8 bases. V lost 5 bases and J lost 4; bases outside the gene matches: 8. Germline CDR1 reads SGHRS; CDR2 reads YFSETQ. The CDR3 consists of 15 residues. This CDR3 reads CASSQAGVSYNEQFF. The DNA of the CDR3 is TGCGCCAGCAGTCAAGCGGGAGTGTCTTACAATGAGCAGTTCTTC.

This clone was detected a few times. The rearrangement joins TRBV6-4 to TRBJ2-1; TRBD2 matches at 10 bases. V was clipped by 6 bases and J by 5 bases; unmatched bases: 7. The CDR3 consists of 15 residues. Germline values: CDR1 MRHNA, CDR2 SNTAGT. The CDR3 loop is CASSELAGSNNEQFF. For the CDR3, the DNA is TGTGCCAGCAGCGAACTAGCGGGATCAAACAATGAGCAGTTCTTC.

This sequence joins TRBV5-4 and TRBJ2-1; 7 nucleotides align to TRBD2. Germline V gives CDR1 SGHNT, CDR2 YYREEE (reference sequence). Trimming cost V 4 bases and J 0 bases; bases outside gene matches: 4. The CDR3 contains 15 residues. The CDR3 nucleotides are TGTGCCAGCAGCAAGACTAGCATCTCCTACAATGAGCAGTTCTTC. As protein: CASSKTSISYNEQFF.

V and J are TRBV5-1 and TRBJ2-7, with D perhaps matching TRBD2 (6 bases). Germline V gene data show CDR1 as SGHRS and CDR2 as YFSETQ. Trimming took off 0 bases at V and 5 bases at J, with 12 bases between the two ends. CDR3 length: 14 amino acids. The CDR3 region is CASSLVLASDEQYF. The CDR3 DNA follows: TGCGCCAGCAGCTTGGTCCTAGCGTCTGACGAGCAGTACTTC.

This sequence joins TRBV19 and TRBJ2-5; TRBD1 matches 9 bases. Germline CDR1 LNHDA, CDR2 SQIVND (reference sequence). Trimming removed 5 bases from V and 4 bases from J; junction bases left unmatched: 2. This CDR3 is 13 amino acids long. The CDR3 nucleotides are TGTGCCAGTAGTCGACAGGGGGGAGAGACCCAGTACTTC. It is translated as CASSRQGGETQYF.

This chain joins TRBV28 and TRBJ1-2; 7 nucleotides match TRBD1. The germline V gene encodes CDR1 MDHEN and CDR2 SYDVKM. V dropped 8 bases and J dropped 3; count of bases not matched to a gene: 12. This CDR3 is 15 amino acids long. The CDR3 DNA is TGTGCCAGCCAACCCGGGGGAGGGGGCGACTATGGCTACACCTTC. Protein sequence: CASQPGGGGDYGYTF.

The CDR3 DNA sequence: TGCGCCAGCAGCTTGGAGGGGCAGAGCACTGAAGCTTTCTTT. Encoded protein: CASSLEGQSTEAFF. The genes are TRBV5-1 and TRBJ1-1; weak D call: TRBD1 (5 bases). The CDR3 runs 14 residues. V was shortened by 0 bases and J by 4 bases, with 10 bases between the two germline ends. Germline-derived CDR1 and CDR2 are SGHRS and YFSETQ. Variable domain in full (rest from reference TRBV5-1 and TRBJ1-1): KAGVTQTPRYLIKTRGQQVTLSCSPISGHRSVSWYQQTPGQGLQFLFEYFSETQRNKGNFPGRFSGRQFSNSRSEMNVSTLELGDSALYLCASSLEGQSTEAFFGQGTRLTVV.

J is TRBJ1-2 and V is TRBV30, with unresolved D. V lost 3 bases to trimming and J lost 8 bases, with 13 bases between them. CDR1 is GTSNPN, CDR2 SVGIG, per germline (reference sequence). The CDR3 totals 12 residues. The DNA for the CDR3 is TGTGCCTGGAGCCGAGCAGCCCGAGGCTACACCTTC. Encoded protein: CAWSRAARGYTF.